These 11 T cell receptor beta chains were all obtained from the same sample, sequenced in a study of cytomegalovirus exposure and HLA in healthy donors. Only in-frame clones appear in the TCRdb table, and some are missing; sequencing was by immunoSEQ multiplex PCR. Altogether roughly 140,000 clones are present, around 84% being singletons, with the ten largest covering around 10%. Specimen: PBMCs. All receptors come from a man aged 18 to 30 in good health and CMV-seropositive.

The V gene is TRBV25-1, the J gene TRBJ1-5, with D unresolved. This CDR3 has 15 amino acids. Germline lookup yields CDR1 MGHDK and CDR2 SYGVNS. V lost 1 base, J lost 7 bases, and 14 bases lay in between. The CDR3 spells CASSELGRPDQPQHF. CDR3 sequence (DNA): TGTGCCAGCAGTGAATTGGGGAGGCCCGACCAGCCCCAGCATTTT.

Only a few counts were recorded for this clone. V is TRBV6-5 and J is TRBJ2-7, with D hard to call. CDR3 length equals 12 residues. The ends were cut back, 0 bases at V and 7 bases at J, with 7 bases in the middle. Germline CDR1 MNHEY, CDR2 SVGAGI. The CDR3 DNA is TGTGCCAGCAGTTACTCAAACAGAGAGCAGTACTTC. Amino acids: CASSYSNREQYF.

The chain uses TRBV6-5 and TRBJ1-2, with D perhaps TRBD1 (5 bases). This CDR3 spans 15 amino acids. Germline CDR1 MNHEY, CDR2 SVGAGI. Trimming took 6 bases from V and 7 from J, leaving 21 bases between them. CDR3 protein: CASSPFGRGEGGYTF. Written as DNA, the CDR3 is TGTGCCAGCAGCCCCTTCGGACGGGGGGAGGGTGGCTACACCTTC.

V usage is TRBV5-6 and J usage is TRBJ2-5; 7 bases agree with TRBD2. There are 14 residues in the CDR3. Trimming took 4 bases from V and 4 from J; bases not matched to a gene: 7. The germline V gene has CDR1 SGHDT and CDR2 YYEEEE. CDR3 sequence: CASSRYLAVETQYF. For the CDR3, the DNA is TGTGCCAGCAGCCGATATCTAGCGGTAGAGACCCAGTACTTC.

The chain joins TRBV6-1 to TRBJ2-7; D may be TRBD1 (6 bases). Looked up from germline, CDR1 is MNHNS and CDR2 is SASEGT. V shed 6 bases and J shed 2 bases, with 11 bases lying between them. The CDR3 has 13 residues. CDR3 in amino acids: CASSQDSAYEQYF. DNA for the CDR3: TGTGCCAGCAGCCAGGACAGCGCCTACGAGCAGTACTTC.

This chain connects TRBV21-1 to TRBJ2-7; the D call of TRBD2 is as the table states it, not checked on the DNA. TRBV21-1 is shown as a pseudogene. The CDR3 length is 16 residues. The CDR3 DNA is TGTGCCAGCAGGGACCGGCGGGGGGGCCCCCGCTACGAGCAGTACTTC. This encodes CASRDRRGGPRYEQYF.

The table lists this clone with a count of one. This chain connects TRBV25-1 to TRBJ2-3; 8 bases map to TRBD1. Germline CDR1 MGHDK, CDR2 SYGVNS. Unmatched junction bases numbered 11, after V lost 6 bases and J lost 6 bases. This CDR3 is 15 amino acids long. CDR3 sequence (DNA): TGTGCCAGCAGCAGCGACAGGGGCTACTGGGATACGCAGTATTTT. Residues: CASSSDRGYWDTQYF.

V gene TRBV4-1 combines with J gene TRBJ2-7; 11 bases map to TRBD2. The junction had 5 bases not matched to a gene; V was cut back by 1 base and J by 0 bases. Germline V gives CDR1 MGHRA, CDR2 YSYEKL. The CDR3 is 17 residues long. The CDR3 region has the DNA TGCGCCAGCAGCCAAGGCCTGACTAGCGGGAACTCCTACGAGCAGTACTTC. Encoded protein: CASSQGLTSGNSYEQYF.

The chain uses TRBV6-1 and TRBJ2-7; the D gene is possibly TRBD1 (5 bases). The germline V gene encodes CDR1 MNHNS and CDR2 SASEGT. V lost 4 bases and J lost 3, with 19 bases in between. The CDR3 totals 16 residues. CDR3 protein: CASSGIGHLGLYEQYF. Written as DNA, the CDR3 is TGTGCCAGCAGTGGCATCGGACACCTTGGGCTCTACGAGCAGTACTTC.

The chain combines TRBV5-1 with TRBJ2-3; D possibly corresponds to TRBD1 (6 bases). Trimming stripped 4 bases from V and 3 bases from J, with 18 bases between. The CDR3 is 16 residues long. Germline V lookup: CDR1 SGHRS, CDR2 YFSETQ. The CDR3 DNA reads as TGCGCCAGCAGCACCGGACAGTCCCAAGGTACAGATACGCAGTATTTT. Encoded protein: CASSTGQSQGTDTQYF.

V usage is TRBV7-9 and J usage is TRBJ1-4, with D possibly matching TRBD1 (5 bases). Germline CDR1 SEHNR, CDR2 FQNEAQ (reference sequence). V lost 7 bases and J 5 bases, leaving 20 bases between the germline ends. The CDR3 has 16 amino acids. The CDR3 nucleotides are TGTGCCAGCACCCTCGGAGGGGAGAGGGCAAATGAAAAACTGTTTTTT. Translation gives CASTLGGERANEKLFF.